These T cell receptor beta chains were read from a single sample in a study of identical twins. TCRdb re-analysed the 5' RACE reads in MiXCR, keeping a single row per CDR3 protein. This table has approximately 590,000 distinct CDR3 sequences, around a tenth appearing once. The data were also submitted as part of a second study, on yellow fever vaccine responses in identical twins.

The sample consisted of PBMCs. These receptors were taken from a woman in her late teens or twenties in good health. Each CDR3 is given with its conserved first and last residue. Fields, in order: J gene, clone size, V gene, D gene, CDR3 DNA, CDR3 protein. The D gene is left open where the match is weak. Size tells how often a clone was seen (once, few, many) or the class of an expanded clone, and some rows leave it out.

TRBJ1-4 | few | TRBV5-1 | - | TGCGCCAGCAGCTTGGATCCAGGTTTCGAAAAACTGTTTTTT | CASSLDPGFEKLFF
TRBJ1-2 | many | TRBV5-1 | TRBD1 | TGCGCCAGCAGCTCCGACACAGGGGCCCGCAACTATGGCTACACCTTC | CASSSDTGARNYGYTF
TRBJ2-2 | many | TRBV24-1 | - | TGTGCCACCAGTGGGGCCACGACGTACACCGGGGAGCTGTTTTTT | CATSGATTYTGELFF
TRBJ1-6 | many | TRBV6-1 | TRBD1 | TGTGCCAGCAGCCAAGACAGGGGTGGCTCACCCCTCCACTTT | CASSQDRGGSPLHF
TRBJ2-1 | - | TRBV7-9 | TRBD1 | TGTGCCAGCAGCACCCGGACAGGGAACGTTGCCCTCAATGAGCAGTTCTTC | CASSTRTGNVALNEQFF
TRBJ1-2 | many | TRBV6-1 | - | TGTGCCACTTTGGGTGTGTACAATAAGGTGAATGGCTACACCTTC | CATLGVYNKVNGYTF
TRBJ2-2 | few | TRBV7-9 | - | TGTGCCAGCAGCTTCGATACTAGTAGGACCGGGGAGCTGTTTTTT | CASSFDTSRTGELFF
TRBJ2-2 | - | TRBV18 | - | TGTGCCAGCTCACCAGTCGCCGTGGACACCGGGGAGCTGTTTTTT | CASSPVAVDTGELFF
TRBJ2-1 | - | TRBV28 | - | TGTGCCAGCGGACCATACAATGAGCAGTTCTTC | CASGPYNEQFF
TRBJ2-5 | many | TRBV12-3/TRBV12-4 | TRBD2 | TGTGCCAGCAGCACCGGGACTAGCGGGGCCCAAGAGACCCAGTACTTC | CASSTGTSGAQETQYF
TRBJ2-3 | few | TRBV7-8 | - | TGTGCCAGCAGCCCCGCCGCGCGCAGCACAGATACGCAGTATTTT | CASSPAARSTDTQYF
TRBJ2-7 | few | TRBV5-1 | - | TGCGCCAGCAGCTTTGAAAGGAACTCCTACGAGCAGTACTTC | CASSFERNSYEQYF
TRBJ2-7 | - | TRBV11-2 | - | TGTGCCAGCAGCTTAGTTAACTACTACGAGCAGTACTTC | CASSLVNYYEQYF
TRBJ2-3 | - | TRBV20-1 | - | TGCAGTGCTAGAGATCGGTCACATACGCAGTATTTT | CSARDRSHTQYF
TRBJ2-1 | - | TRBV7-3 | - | TGTGCCAGCAGCACCTCAGGGTACAATGAGCAGTTCTTC | CASSTSGYNEQFF
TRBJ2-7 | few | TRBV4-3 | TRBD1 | TGCGCCAGCAGCGAGGACAGGGCCGCCTCCTACGAGCAGTACTTC | CASSEDRAASYEQYF
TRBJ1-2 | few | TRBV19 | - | TGTGCCAGTGGGAAGTATGGCTACACCTTC | CASGKYGYTF
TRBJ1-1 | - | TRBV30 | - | TGTGCCTGGAGTTTCCGTCGGATTGAAGCTTTCTTT | CAWSFRRIEAFF
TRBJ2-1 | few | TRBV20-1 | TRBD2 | TGCAGTGCTAGGCATAGCGGGGTCGATTTTGAGCAGTTCTTC | CSARHSGVDFEQFF
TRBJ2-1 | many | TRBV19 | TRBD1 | TGTGCCAGCAGCCGGACAGGGGGCAATGAGCAGTTCTTC | CASSRTGGNEQFF
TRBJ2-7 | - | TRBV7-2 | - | TGTGCCAGCAGCTTGGGGCGGGCCGAGCAGTACTTC | CASSLGRAEQYF
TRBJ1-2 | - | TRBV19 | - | TGTGCCAGTAGGACAGACCCGTACTATGGCTACACCTTC | CASRTDPYYGYTF
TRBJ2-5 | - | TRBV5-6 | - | TGTGCCATCAGCCCCGGGCTCCGAACCCAGTACTTC | CAISPGLRTQYF
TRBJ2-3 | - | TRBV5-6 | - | TGTGCCAGCAGCAAGAGGGGCCTAACCGCAGATACGCAGTATTTT | CASSKRGLTADTQYF
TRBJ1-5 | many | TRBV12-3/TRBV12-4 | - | TGTGCCAGCAGCCCCAGTGGGCAGCCCCAGCATTTT | CASSPSGQPQHF
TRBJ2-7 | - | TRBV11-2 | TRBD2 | TGTGCCAGCAGCTTAGAGGGAGGGAACTACGAGCAGTACTTC | CASSLEGGNYEQYF
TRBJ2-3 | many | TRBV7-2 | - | TGTGCCAGCAGCTTGGCCCTGGACCGGGCGCAGTATTTT | CASSLALDRAQYF
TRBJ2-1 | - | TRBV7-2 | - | TGTGCCAGCAGCTTAGCGCTAGGACTCAGCTCCTACAATGAGCAGTTCTTC | CASSLALGLSSYNEQFF
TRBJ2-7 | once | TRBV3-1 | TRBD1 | TGTGCCTGCAGCCACCCGGGGACAGGCGACTACGAGCAGTACTTC | CACSHPGTGDYEQYF
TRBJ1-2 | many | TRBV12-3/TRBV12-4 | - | TGTGCCAGCAGTTCTGGTATGGTAGGCTACACCTTC | CASSSGMVGYTF
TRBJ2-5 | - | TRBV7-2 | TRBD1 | TGTGCCAGCAGCACCTCAGGGGGCGCGAGGGAGACCCAGTACTTC | CASSTSGGARETQYF
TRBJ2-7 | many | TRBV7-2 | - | TGTGCCAGCTGTAGCTCCTACGAGCAGTACTTC | CASCSSYEQYF
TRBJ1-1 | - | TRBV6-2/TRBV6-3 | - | TGTGCCAGCAGTTACCCTTTTGGAGGGACAATGAACACTGAAGCTTTCTTT | CASSYPFGGTMNTEAFF
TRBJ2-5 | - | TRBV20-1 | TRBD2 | TGCAGTGCTGAGACTAGCGGGGGTCGGGAGACCCAGTACTTC | CSAETSGGRETQYF
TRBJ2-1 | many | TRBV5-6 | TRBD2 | TGTGCCAGCAGCTTGGGGACTAGACAGTACAATGAGCAGTTCTTC | CASSLGTRQYNEQFF
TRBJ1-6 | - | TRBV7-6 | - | TGTGCCAGCAGCGCCGGCAGGGGTTTCTCACCCGTCCACTTT | CASSAGRGFSPVHF
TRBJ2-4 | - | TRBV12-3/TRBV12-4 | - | TGTGCCAGCAGCCCGTGGGCTGGGACAGCCAAAAACATTCAGTACTTC | CASSPWAGTAKNIQYF
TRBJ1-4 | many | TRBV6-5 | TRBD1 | TGTGCCAGCAGTTACTACGGGACAGGGGAACTGTTTTTT | CASSYYGTGELFF
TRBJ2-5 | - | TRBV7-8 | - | TGTGCCAGCAGACTAGACGGACAAACGCGGACCCAGTACTTC | CASRLDGQTRTQYF
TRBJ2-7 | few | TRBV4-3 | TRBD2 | TGCGCCAGCAGGATGACTAGCTCGTCCTACGAGCAGTACTTC | CASRMTSSSYEQYF
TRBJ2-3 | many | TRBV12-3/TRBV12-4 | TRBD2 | TGTGCCAGCAGACCGAGCGGGAGGGCCGCAGATACGCAGTATTTT | CASRPSGRAADTQYF
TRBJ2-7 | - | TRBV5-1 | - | TGCGCCAGCAGACTCCAGGGGCAAATCCCCTACGAGCAGTACTTC | CASRLQGQIPYEQYF